This T cell receptor (beta chain) is drawn from a study of early T cells in non-severe SARS-CoV-2 infection. The wider study: RNA in bulk from unsorted whole blood was sequenced, and chains were unpaired.

This clonotype was seen many times. Its antigen is unknown. One entry per CDR3 protein results from TCRdb running MiXCR on the 5' RACE reads. The table records under 45,000 distinct CDR3 sequences, about 8% of them present only once. Study-wide results and limits: VDJdb-based annotation leaned toward anti-spike CD8 responses and missed private and CD4 specificities.

The germline CDR1 and CDR2 sequences are MNHEY and SVGAGI. V lost 5 bases, J lost 0 bases, and 4 bases stayed unmatched. This CDR3 region has 15 residues. This specimen was whole blood, taken at baseline. The TCR originated in an adult who was a healthcare worker with PCR-confirmed SARS-CoV-2 infection or an uninfected control (not recorded which). The rearrangement uses TRBV6-5 and TRBJ2-4; the match to TRBD2 covers 7 bases. The CDR3: CASSGEGIAKNIQYF. In nucleotides, the CDR3 is TGTGCCAGCAGTGGGGAGGGGATAGCCAAAAACATTCAGTACTTC.